This T cell receptor (beta chain) was sequenced for a study of T cell responses to AZD1222 COVID-19 vaccine. As regards this clone: Its antigen is not known.

This CDR3 contains 15 residues. CDR1 ENHRY and CDR2 SYGVKD come from the germline V gene. Losses at the gene ends were 2 bases for V and 4 bases for J; bases not matched to a gene: 3. Assay used: immunoSEQ multiplex PCR; TCRdb lists only in-frame clones, some missing. The sample shows about 73,000 clones, roughly nine tenths of them seen only once. Study results and caveats: AZD1222 recipients seropositive at baseline numbered only six. It was only after the peak T cell response that any repertoires were sampled. Possibly, clonal diversity was underestimated; donors were largely white British and included more females.

The source was peripheral blood, collected 28 days after the second AZD1222 dose. The rearrangement uses TRBV10-3 and TRBJ2-1; 9 nucleotides match TRBD2. The TCR sequence derives from an adult who received the AZD1222 COVID-19 vaccine. Here the CDR3 reads CAISESSGGYNEQFF. CDR3 DNA: TGTGCCATCAGTGAGAGTAGCGGGGGTTACAATGAGCAGTTCTTC.